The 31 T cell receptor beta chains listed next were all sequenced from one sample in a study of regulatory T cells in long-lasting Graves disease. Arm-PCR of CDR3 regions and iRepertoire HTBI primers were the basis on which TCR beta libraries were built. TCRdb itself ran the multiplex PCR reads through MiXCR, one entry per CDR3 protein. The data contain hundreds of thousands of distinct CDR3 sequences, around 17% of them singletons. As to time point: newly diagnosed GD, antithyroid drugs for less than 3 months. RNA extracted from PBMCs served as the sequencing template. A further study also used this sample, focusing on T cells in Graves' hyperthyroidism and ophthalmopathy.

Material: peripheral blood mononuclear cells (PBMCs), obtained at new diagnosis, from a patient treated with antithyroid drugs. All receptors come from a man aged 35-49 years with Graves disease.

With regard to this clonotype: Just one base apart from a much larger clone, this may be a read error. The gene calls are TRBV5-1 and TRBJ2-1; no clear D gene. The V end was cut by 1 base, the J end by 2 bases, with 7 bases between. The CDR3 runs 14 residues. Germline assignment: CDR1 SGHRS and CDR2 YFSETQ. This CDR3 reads CASSLPGTYNEQFF. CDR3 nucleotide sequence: TGCGCCAGCAGCTTGCCGGGTACCTACAATGAGCAGTTCTTC.

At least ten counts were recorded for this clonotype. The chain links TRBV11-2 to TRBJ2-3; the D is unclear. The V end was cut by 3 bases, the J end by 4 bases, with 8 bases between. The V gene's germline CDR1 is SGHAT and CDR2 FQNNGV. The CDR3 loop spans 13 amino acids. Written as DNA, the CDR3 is TGTGCCAGCAGCTTGGCCCCCGCAGATACGCAGTATTTT. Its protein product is CASSLAPADTQYF.

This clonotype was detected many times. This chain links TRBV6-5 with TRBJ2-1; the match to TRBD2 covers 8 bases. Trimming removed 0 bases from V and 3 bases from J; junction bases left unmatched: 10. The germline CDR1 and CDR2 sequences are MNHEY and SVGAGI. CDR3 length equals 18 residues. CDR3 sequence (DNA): TGTGCCAGCAGTTACTCGAGCGTAGGGCGGGGGGTCTACAATGAGCAGTTCTTC. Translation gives CASSYSSVGRGVYNEQFF.

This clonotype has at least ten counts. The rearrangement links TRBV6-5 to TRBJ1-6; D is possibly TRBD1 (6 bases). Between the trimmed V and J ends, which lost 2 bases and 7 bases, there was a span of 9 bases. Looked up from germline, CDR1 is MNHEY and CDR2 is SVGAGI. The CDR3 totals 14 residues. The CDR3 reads CASSYMDSNSPLHF. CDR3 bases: TGTGCCAGCAGTTACATGGACAGCAATTCACCCCTCCACTTT.

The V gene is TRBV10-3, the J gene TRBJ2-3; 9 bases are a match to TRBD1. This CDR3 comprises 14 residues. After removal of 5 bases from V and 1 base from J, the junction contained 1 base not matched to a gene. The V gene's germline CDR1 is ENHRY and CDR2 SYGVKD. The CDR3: CAISWTGGTDTQYF. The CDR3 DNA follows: TGTGCCATCAGTTGGACAGGGGGCACAGATACGCAGTATTTT.

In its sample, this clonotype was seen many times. The CDR3 region is CASSPLPGSGNTIYF. In DNA, the CDR3 is TGTGCCAGCAGTCCCTTACCGGGCTCTGGAAACACCATATATTTT. The chain joins TRBV11-2 to TRBJ1-3, with D unclear. V shed 6 bases and J shed 0 bases, with 12 bases lying between them. This CDR3 contains 15 residues. Germline V gene data show CDR1 as SGHAT and CDR2 as FQNNGV.

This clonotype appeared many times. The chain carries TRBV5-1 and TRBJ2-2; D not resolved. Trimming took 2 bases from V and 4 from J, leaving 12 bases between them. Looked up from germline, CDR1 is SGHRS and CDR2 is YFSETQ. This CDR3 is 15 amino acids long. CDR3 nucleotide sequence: TGCGCCAGCAGCTTATCCGGCAGAACCACCGGGGAGCTGTTTTTT. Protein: CASSLSGRTTGELFF.

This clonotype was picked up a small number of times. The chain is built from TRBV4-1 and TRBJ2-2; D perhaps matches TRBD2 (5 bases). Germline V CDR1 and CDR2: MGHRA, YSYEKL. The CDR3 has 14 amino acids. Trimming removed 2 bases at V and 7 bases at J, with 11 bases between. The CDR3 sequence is CASSQLGSVGELFF. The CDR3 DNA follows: TGCGCCAGCAGCCAACTGGGGAGTGTCGGGGAGCTGTTTTTT.

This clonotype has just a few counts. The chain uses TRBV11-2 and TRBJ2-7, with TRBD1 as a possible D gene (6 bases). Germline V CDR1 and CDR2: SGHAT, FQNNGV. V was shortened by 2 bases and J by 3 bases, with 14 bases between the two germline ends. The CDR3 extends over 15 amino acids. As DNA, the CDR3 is TGTGCCAGCAGCTTACATTTTTTAGGGGGCTACGAGCAGTACTTC. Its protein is CASSLHFLGGYEQYF.

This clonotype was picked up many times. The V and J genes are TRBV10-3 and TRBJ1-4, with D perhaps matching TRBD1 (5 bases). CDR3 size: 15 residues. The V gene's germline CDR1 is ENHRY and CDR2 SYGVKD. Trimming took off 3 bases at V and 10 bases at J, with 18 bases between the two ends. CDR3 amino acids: CAISDPRQFGGKLFF. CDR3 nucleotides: TGTGCCATCAGTGACCCGCGGCAGTTTGGGGGAAAACTGTTTTTT.

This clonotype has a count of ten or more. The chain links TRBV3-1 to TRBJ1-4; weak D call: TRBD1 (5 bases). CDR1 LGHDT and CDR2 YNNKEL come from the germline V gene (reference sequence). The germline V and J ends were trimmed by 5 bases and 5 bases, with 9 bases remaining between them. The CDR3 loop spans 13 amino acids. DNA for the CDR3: TGTGCCAGCAGCATCCGGGACAATGAAAAACTGTTTTTT. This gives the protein CASSIRDNEKLFF. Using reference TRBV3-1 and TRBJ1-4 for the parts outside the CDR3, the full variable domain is DTAVSQTPKYLVTQMGNDKSIKCEQNLGHDTMYWYKQDSKKFLKIMFSYNNKELIINETVPNRFSPKSPDKAHLNLHINSLELGDSAVYFCASSIRDNEKLFFGSGTQLSVL.

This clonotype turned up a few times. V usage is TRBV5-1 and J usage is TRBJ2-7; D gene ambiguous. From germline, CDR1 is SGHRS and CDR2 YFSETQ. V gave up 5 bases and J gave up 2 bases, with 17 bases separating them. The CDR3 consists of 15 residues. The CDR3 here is CASRRSHSDTYEQYF. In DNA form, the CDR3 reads TGCGCCAGCAGGCGAAGCCACAGTGATACCTACGAGCAGTACTTC.

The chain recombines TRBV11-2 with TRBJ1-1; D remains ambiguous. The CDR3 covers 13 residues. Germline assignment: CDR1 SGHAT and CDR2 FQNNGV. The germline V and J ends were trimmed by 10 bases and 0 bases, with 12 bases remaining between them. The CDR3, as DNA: TGTGCCACTATCACTCAGGTGAACACTGAAGCTTTCTTT. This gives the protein CATITQVNTEAFF.

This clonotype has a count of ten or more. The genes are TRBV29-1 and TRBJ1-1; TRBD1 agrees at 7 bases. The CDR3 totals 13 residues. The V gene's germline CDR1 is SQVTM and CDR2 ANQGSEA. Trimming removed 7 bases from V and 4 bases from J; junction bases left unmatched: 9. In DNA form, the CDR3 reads TGCAGCGCCGACAGGGACGTAAGCACTGAAGCTTTCTTT. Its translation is CSADRDVSTEAFF.

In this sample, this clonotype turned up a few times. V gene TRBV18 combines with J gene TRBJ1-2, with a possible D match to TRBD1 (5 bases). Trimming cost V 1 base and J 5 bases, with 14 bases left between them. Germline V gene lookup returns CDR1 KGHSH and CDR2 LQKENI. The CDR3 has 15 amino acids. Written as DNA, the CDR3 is TGTGCCAGCTCACCACGGGACCTCCAGCTATATGGCTACACCTTC. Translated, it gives CASSPRDLQLYGYTF.

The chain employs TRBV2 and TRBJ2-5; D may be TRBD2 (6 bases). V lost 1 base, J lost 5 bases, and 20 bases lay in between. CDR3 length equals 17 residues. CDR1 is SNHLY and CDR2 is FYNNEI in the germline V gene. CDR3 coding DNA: TGTGCCAGCAGTGAAGGCTTTTCGGCTACCCGGGGGGAGACCCAGTACTTC. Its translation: CASSEGFSATRGETQYF.

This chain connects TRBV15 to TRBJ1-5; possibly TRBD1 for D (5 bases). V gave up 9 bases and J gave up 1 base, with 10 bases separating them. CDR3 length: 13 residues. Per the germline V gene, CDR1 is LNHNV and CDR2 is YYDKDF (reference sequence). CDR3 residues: CATTEGSNQPQHF. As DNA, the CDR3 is TGTGCCACTACAGAGGGGAGCAATCAGCCCCAGCATTTT.

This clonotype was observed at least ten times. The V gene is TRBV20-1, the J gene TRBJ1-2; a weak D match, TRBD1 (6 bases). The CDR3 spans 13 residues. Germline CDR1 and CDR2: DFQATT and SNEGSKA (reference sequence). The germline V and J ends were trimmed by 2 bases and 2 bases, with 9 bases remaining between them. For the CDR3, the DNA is TGCAGTGCTAGACGCCAGGGGAACTATGGCTACACCTTC. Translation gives CSARRQGNYGYTF.

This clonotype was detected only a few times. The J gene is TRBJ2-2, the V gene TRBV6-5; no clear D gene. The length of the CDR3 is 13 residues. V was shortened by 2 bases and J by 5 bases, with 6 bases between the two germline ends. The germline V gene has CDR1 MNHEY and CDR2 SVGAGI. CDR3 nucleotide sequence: TGTGCCAGCAGTTACCGAGGTACCGGGGAGCTGTTTTTT. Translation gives CASSYRGTGELFF.

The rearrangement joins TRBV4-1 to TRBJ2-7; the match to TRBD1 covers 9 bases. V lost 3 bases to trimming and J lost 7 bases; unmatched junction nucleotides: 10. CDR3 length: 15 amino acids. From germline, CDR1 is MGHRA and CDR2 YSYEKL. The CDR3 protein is CASSHLRDRVREQYF. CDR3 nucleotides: TGCGCCAGCAGCCACCTCCGGGACAGGGTGAGGGAGCAGTACTTC.

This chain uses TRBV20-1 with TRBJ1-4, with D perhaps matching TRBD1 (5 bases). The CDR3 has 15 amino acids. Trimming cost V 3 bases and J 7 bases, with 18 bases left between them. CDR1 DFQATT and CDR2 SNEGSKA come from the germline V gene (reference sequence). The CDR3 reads CSASDRRGVTEKLFF. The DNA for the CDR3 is TGCAGTGCTAGCGACCGGAGGGGAGTCACTGAAAAACTGTTTTTT.

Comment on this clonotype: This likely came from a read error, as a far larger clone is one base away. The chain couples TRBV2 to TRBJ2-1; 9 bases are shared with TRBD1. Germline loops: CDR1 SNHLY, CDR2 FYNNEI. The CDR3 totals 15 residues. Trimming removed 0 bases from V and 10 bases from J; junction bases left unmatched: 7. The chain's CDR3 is CASSEARTGVYEQFF. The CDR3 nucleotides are TGTGCCAGCAGTGAAGCGCGGACAGGGGTTTACGAGCAGTTCTTC.

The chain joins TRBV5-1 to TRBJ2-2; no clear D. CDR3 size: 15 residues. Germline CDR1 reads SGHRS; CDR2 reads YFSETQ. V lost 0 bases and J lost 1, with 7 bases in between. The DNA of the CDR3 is TGCGCCAGCAGCTTGGCCAGGCTGAACACCGGGGAGCTGTTTTTT. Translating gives CASSLARLNTGELFF.

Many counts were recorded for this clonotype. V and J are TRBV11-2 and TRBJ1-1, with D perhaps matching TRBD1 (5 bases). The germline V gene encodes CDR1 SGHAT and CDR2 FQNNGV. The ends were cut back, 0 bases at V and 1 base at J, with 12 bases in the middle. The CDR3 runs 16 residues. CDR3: CASSLDRFGQNTEAFF. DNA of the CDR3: TGTGCCAGCAGCTTAGATCGGTTCGGACAGAACACTGAAGCTTTCTTT.

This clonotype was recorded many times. Here the CDR3 reads CASSLGLGNQPQHF. In DNA, the CDR3 is TGTGCCAGCAGCTTAGGCTTAGGCAATCAGCCCCAGCATTTT. The V gene is TRBV7-2, the J gene TRBJ1-5; D is undetermined. The CDR3 is 14 amino acids. Trimming shortened V by 1 base and J by 2 bases, and 6 bases separated the two germline ends. Germline CDR1 is SGHTA and CDR2 is FQGNSA.

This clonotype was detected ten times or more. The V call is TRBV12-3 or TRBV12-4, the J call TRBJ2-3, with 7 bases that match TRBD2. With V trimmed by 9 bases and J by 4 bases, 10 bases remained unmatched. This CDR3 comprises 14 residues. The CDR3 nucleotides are TGTGCCAGGAGGACTAGGGAACGCGCAGATACGCAGTATTTT. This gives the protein CARRTRERADTQYF.

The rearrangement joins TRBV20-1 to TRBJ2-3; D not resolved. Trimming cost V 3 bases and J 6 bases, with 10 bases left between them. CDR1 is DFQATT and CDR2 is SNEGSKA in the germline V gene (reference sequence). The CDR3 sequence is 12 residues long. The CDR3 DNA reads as TGCAGTGCTAGTCCCCCTTCGGATACGCAGTATTTT. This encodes CSASPPSDTQYF.

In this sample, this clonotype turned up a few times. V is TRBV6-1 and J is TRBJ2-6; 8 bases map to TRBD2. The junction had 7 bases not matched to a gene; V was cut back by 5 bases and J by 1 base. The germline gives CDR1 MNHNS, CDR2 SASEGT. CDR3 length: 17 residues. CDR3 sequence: CASSRGLVRSGANVLTF. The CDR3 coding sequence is TGTGCCAGCAGTAGGGGACTAGTTCGTTCTGGGGCCAACGTCCTGACTTTC.

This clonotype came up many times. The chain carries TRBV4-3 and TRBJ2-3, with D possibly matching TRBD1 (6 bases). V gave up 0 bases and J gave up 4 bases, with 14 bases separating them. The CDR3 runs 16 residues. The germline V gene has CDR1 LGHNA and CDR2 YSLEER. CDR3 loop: CASSQDLGAGSDTQYF. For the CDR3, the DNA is TGCGCCAGCAGCCAAGATCTGGGGGCGGGCTCAGATACGCAGTATTTT.

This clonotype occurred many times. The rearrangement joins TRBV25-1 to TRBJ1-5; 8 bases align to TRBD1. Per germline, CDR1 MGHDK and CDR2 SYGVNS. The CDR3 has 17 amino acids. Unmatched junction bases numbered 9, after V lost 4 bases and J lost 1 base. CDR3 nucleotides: TGTGCCAGCAGTGGTGGGGGTACAGGGGGGAGCAATCAGCCCCAGCATTTT. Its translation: CASSGGGTGGSNQPQHF.

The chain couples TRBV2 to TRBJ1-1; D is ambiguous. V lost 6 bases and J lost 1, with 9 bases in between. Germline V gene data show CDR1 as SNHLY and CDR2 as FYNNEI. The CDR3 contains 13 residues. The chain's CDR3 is CASRPQENTEAFF. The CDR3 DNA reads TGTGCCAGCAGGCCTCAGGAGAACACTGAAGCTTTCTTT.